These 9 T cell receptor beta chains originate from one sample sequenced in a study of T cells in Graves' hyperthyroidism and ophthalmopathy. Amplification of TCR beta CDR3 regions used RNA as the template. HTBI primers were used for first-round RT-PCR of the TCR CDR3. MiXCR was run by TCRdb on the multiplex PCR reads, yielding one entry per CDR3 protein. The sample holds 400,000 to 450,000 distinct CDR3 sequences, 14% to 15% seen once. The sequenced sample was blood. Every receptor here comes from a man aged 18 to 30 with Graves' ophthalmopathy.

This clonotype was recorded at least ten times. This CDR3 is CASSFSFGSHRGLGETQYF. CDR3 DNA: TGTGCCAGCAGTTTTAGTTTTGGGTCGCACAGGGGGCTGGGAGAGACCCAGTACTTC. The genes are TRBV27 and TRBJ2-5; 9 bases line up with TRBD1. V trimming: 3 bases; J trimming: 4 bases; junction bases outside the gene matches: 18. The CDR3 has 19 amino acids. Per germline, CDR1 MNHEY and CDR2 SMNVEV (reference sequence).

This clonotype occurred a few times. The rearrangement links TRBV6-1 to TRBJ1-5; 11 nucleotides agree with TRBD1. The junction had 13 bases not matched to a gene; V was cut back by 9 bases and J by 0 bases. This CDR3 is 18 amino acids long. Germline-derived CDR1 and CDR2 are MNHNS and SASEGT. The CDR3 region is CARTLQDRGHHSNQPQHF. The CDR3 DNA follows: TGTGCCAGGACCCTCCAGGACAGGGGGCACCATAGCAATCAGCCCCAGCATTTT.

This clonotype was seen ten or more times. This sequence joins TRBV3-1 and TRBJ1-5; 8 nucleotides agree with TRBD1. After removal of 3 bases from V and 2 bases from J, the junction contained 0 bases not matched to a gene. The CDR3 runs to 14 residues. CDR1 is LGHDT, CDR2 YNNKEL, per germline (reference sequence). Written as DNA, the CDR3 is TGTGCCAGCAGCCAGACAGGGGGCAATCAGCCCCAGCATTTT. It yields the protein CASSQTGGNQPQHF. Combining the CDR3 with reference TRBV3-1 and TRBJ1-5 gives the whole variable domain DTAVSQTPKYLVTQMGNDKSIKCEQNLGHDTMYWYKQDSKKFLKIMFSYNNKELIINETVPNRFSPKSPDKAHLNLHINSLELGDSAVYFCASSQTGGNQPQHFGDGTRLSIL.

In the case of this clonotype: With a much larger clone just one base away, this may be a read error. The rearrangement uses TRBV20-1 and TRBJ2-5; 14 bases match TRBD2. Germline lookup yields CDR1 DFQATT and CDR2 SNEGSKA (reference sequence). The CDR3 covers 18 residues. V lost 6 bases and J lost 6; bases outside the gene matches: 18. CDR3 DNA: TGCAGTGCCAGCTCCCCGGGACTAGCGGGAGATAGCGGAAAGACCCAGTACTTC. Encoded protein: CSASSPGLAGDSGKTQYF.

This clonotype was detected ten times or more. The chain employs TRBV11-2 and TRBJ1-1; the D is unclear. Trimming removed 5 bases from V and 6 bases from J, with 13 bases in between. Per germline, CDR1 SGHAT and CDR2 FQNNGV. This CDR3 is 13 amino acids long. CDR3 in DNA: TGTGCCAGCAGCCCCAGAGTGATGGCTGAAGCTTTCTTT. It yields the protein CASSPRVMAEAFF.

Note on this clonotype: This may come from a read error, since a much larger clone is one base off. The CDR3 protein is CASSYNLDTDTQYF. The CDR3 nucleotides read TGTGCCAGCAGTTATAACTTAGACACAGATACGCAGTATTTT. V usage is TRBV12-3 or TRBV12-4 and J usage is TRBJ2-3; D gene ambiguous. Trimming stripped 4 bases from V and 2 bases from J, with 10 bases between. CDR3 length: 14 amino acids.

This clonotype was recorded at least ten times. The genes are TRBV27 and TRBJ1-1, with D unclear. V was clipped by 6 bases and J by 0 bases, with 11 bases between them. Germline values: CDR1 MNHEY, CDR2 SMNVEV (reference sequence). This CDR3 region has 14 residues. The CDR3 DNA is TGTGCCAGCAGACGGGAATCCCTGAACACTGAAGCTTTCTTT. Translated, it gives CASRRESLNTEAFF.

This sequence joins TRBV5-1 and TRBJ2-1, with 13 bases lining up with TRBD2. Per germline, CDR1 SGHRS and CDR2 YFSETQ. The V segment lost 0 bases and the J segment 7 bases; nucleotides outside the gene matches: 13. The CDR3 has 19 amino acids. DNA of the CDR3: TGCGCCAGCAGCTTGGAACGGACTAGCGGGAGTGGGTGGAATAATGAGCAGTTCTTC. Its protein is CASSLERTSGSGWNNEQFF.

At least ten counts were recorded for this clonotype. V is TRBV4-2 and J is TRBJ1-5; D is unclear. Trimming shortened V by 5 bases and J by 5 bases, and 7 bases separated the two germline ends. The CDR3 is 12 amino acids. Germline V gene data show CDR1 as LGHNA and CDR2 as YNFKEQ. CDR3 DNA: TGTGCCAGCAGCAACCAGGATCAGCCCCAGCATTTT. Translation gives CASSNQDQPQHF.